The sequence of this T cell receptor (beta chain) was determined in a study of OX40 agonist ivuxolimab in advanced cancers. The overall study: Averaging 60 years in age, with a range of about 20 to 90, the cohort was approximately 87% male.

General study points: The mean number of expanded clones was higher in CD8+ T cells than in CD4+.

With 5 bases removed from V and 5 bases from J, the gap between germline ends came to 9 bases. There are 13 residues in the CDR3. Germline values: CDR1 SEHNR, CDR2 FQNEAQ (reference sequence). To note about this clone: Its antigen is not known.

Libraries were prepared by immunoSEQ multiplex PCR; TCRdb keeps only in-frame clonotypes and omits some of them. The sample has about 58,000 clones; roughly 85% are singletons. This TCR derives from an adult with an advanced solid tumor such as melanoma, head and neck, liver or kidney cancer. The starting material was CD4+ or CD8+ T cells sorted from blood, obtained in a trial of the OX40 agonist ivuxolimab. The chain employs TRBV7-9 and TRBJ1-4; D gene unclear. The DNA for the CDR3 is TGTGCCAGCAGCGCCGACGGCAATGAAAAACTGTTTTTT. Translated, it gives CASSADGNEKLFF.